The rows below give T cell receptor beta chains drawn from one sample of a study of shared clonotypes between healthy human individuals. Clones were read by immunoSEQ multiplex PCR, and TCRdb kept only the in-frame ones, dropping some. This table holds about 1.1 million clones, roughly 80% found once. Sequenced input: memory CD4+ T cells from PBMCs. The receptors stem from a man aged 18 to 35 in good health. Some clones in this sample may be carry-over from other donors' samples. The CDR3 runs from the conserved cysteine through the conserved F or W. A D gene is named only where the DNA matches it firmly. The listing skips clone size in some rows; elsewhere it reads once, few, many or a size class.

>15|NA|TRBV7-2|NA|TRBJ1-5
CASSLSRTVSGPQHF
TGTGCCAGCAGCTTATCCCGGACAGTATCAGGCCCCCAGCATTTT
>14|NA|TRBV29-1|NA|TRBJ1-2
CSVEGTQHRDGYTF
TGCAGCGTTGAAGGGACCCAGCACAGGGATGGCTACACCTTC
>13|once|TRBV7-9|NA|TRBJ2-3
CASSLEVVGTQYF
TGTGCCAGCAGCTTAGAAGTGGTGGGTACGCAGTATTTT
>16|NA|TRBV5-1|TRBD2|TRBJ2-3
CASSLGLAGGTDTQYF
TGCGCCAGCAGCTTGGGACTAGCGGGAGGCACAGATACGCAGTATTTT
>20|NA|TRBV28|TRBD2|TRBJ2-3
CASSLFASGRAVRRTDTQYF
TGTGCCAGCAGTTTATTTGCTAGCGGGAGGGCCGTACGGCGCACAGATACGCAGTATTTT
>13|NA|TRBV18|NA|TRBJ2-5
CASSPTGTETQYF
TGTGCCAGCTCACCGACCGGGACCGAGACCCAGTACTTC
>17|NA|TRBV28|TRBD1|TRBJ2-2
CASGSPTYRGLTGELFF
TGTGCCAGCGGGTCCCCAACCTACAGGGGGCTCACCGGGGAGCTGTTTTTT
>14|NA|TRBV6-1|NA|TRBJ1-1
CASSLRGANTEAFF
TGTGCCAGCAGTCTAAGGGGGGCGAACACTGAAGCTTTCTTT
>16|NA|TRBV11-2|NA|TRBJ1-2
CASSSPPSRLYYGYTF
TGTGCCAGCAGCTCACCCCCCAGCCGGTTATACTATGGCTACACCTTC
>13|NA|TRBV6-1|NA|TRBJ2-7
CASSEGVIYEQYF
TGTGCCAGCAGTGAAGGGGTCATCTACGAGCAGTACTTC
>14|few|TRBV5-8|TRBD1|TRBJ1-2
CASSRRTGGGGYTF
TGTGCCAGCAGCCGGCGGACAGGGGGCGGTGGCTACACCTTC
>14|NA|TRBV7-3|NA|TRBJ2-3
CASSLGGQTDTQYF
TGTGCCAGCAGCTTAGGGGGGCAAACAGATACGCAGTATTTT
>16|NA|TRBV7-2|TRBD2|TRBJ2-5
CASSLGSRSGGETQYF
TGTGCCAGCAGCTTAGGATCGAGGTCGGGAGGAGAGACCCAGTACTTC
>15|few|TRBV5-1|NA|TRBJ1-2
CASSPTVGVPYGYTF
TGCGCCAGCAGCCCGACCGTCGGGGTGCCCTATGGCTACACCTTC
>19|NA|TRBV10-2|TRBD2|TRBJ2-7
CASIGWGGLAGGGSYEQYF
TGCGCCAGCATTGGGTGGGGGGGACTAGCGGGTGGCGGCTCCTACGAGCAGTACTTC
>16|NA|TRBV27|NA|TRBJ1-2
CASSFHRGSLNYGYTF
TGTGCCAGCAGTTTCCACCGAGGCTCCTTAAACTATGGCTACACCTTC
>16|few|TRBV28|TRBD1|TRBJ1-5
CASSLRQGASNQPQHF
TGTGCCAGCAGCCTACGACAGGGGGCAAGCAATCAGCCCCAGCATTTT
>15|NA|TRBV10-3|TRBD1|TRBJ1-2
CAIEPGGALSYGYTF
TGTGCCATCGAGCCAGGGGGCGCATTGAGCTATGGCTACACCTTC
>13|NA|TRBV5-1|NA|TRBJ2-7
CASSPGRSYEQYF
TGCGCCAGCAGCCCGGGCAGGTCCTACGAGCAGTACTTC
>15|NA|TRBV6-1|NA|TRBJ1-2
CASSEGLGGFYGYTF
TGTGCCAGCAGTGAAGGCCTCGGGGGATTCTATGGCTACACCTTC
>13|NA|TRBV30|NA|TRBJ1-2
CAWSEGFGYGYTF
TGTGCCTGGAGTGAGGGTTTCGGCTATGGCTACACCTTC
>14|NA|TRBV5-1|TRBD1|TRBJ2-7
CASSHRDSTYEQYF
TGCGCCAGCAGCCACCGGGACAGCACCTACGAGCAGTACTTC
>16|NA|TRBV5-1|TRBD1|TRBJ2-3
CASSLTGTGGPDTQYF
TGCGCCAGCAGCCTCACCGGGACAGGGGGCCCAGATACGCAGTATTTT
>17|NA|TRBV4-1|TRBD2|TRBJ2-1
CASSQDPASGKYNEQFF
TGCGCCAGCAGCCAAGATCCGGCTAGCGGGAAGTACAATGAGCAGTTCTTC
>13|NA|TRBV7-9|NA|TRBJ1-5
CASSLQDNQPQHF
TGTGCCAGCAGCTTACAGGACAATCAGCCCCAGCATTTT
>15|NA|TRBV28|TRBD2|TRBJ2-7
CASSSRLAGGPRPYF
TGTGCCAGCAGTTCCAGACTAGCGGGAGGCCCCCGTCCGTACTTC
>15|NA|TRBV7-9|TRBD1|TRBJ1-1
CASSFMTGRNTEAFF
TGTGCCAGCAGCTTCATGACAGGGCGGAACACTGAAGCTTTCTTT
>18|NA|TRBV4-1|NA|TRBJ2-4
CASSQEPGGLFAKNIQYF
TGCGCCAGCAGCCAAGAGCCAGGGGGACTATTTGCCAAAAACATTCAGTACTTC
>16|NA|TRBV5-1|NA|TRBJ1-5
CASSPGGGARDQPQHF
TGCGCCAGCAGCCCGGGAGGGGGGGCGCGGGATCAGCCCCAGCATTTT
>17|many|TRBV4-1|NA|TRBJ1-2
CASSQERSVTRGYGYTF
TGCGCCAGCAGCCAAGAACGGTCGGTGACACGGGGGTATGGCTACACCTTC
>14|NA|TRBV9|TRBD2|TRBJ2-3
CASKRDYGTDTQYF
TGTGCCAGCAAGCGGGACTACGGCACAGATACGCAGTATTTT
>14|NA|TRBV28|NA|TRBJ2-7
CASSQPGLGVEQYF
TGTGCCAGCTCCCAACCGGGACTCGGAGTCGAGCAGTACTTC
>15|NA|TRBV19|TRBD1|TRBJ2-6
CASSWTGSGANVLTF
TGTGCCAGTAGCTGGACAGGCTCTGGGGCCAACGTCCTGACTTTC
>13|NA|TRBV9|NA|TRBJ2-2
CASSVEGTGELFF
TGTGCCAGCAGCGTAGAGGGCACCGGGGAGCTGTTTTTT
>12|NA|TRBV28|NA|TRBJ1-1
CATLGRDTEAFF
TGTGCCACCCTAGGGAGGGACACTGAAGCTTTCTTT
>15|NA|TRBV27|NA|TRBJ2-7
CASSVATGSYYEQYF
TGTGCCAGCAGTGTTGCGACCGGTTCCTACTACGAGCAGTACTTC
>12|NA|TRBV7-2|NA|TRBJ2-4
CASSKAGLLPYF
TGTGCCAGCAGCAAGGCTGGACTTCTCCCGTACTTC
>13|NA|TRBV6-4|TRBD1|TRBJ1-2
CASSTGVGYGYTF
TGTGCCAGCAGTACAGGGGTTGGCTATGGCTACACCTTC
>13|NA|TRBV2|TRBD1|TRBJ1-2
CASSGNRGDGYTF
TGTGCCAGCAGTGGTAACAGGGGCGATGGCTACACCTTC
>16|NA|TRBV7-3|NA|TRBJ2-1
CASSLQGGALYNEQFF
TGTGCCAGCAGCTTACAAGGCGGGGCCCTCTACAATGAGCAGTTCTTC
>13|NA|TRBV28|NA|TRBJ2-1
CASTGTPYNEQFF
TGTGCCAGCACCGGGACACCCTACAATGAGCAGTTCTTC
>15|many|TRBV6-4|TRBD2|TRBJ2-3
CASSALGGSTDTQYF
TGTGCCAGCAGTGCCCTCGGGGGGTCCACAGATACGCAGTATTTT
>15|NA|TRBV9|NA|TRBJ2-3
CASSPALSTTDTQYF
TGTGCCAGCAGCCCAGCATTATCTACCACAGATACGCAGTATTTT
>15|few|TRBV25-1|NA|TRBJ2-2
CASSELEKEAGELFF
TGTGCCAGCAGTGAATTGGAAAAAGAGGCCGGGGAGCTGTTTTTT
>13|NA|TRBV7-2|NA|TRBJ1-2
CASSPQLVGGYTF
TGTGCCAGCAGCCCCCAGTTGGTTGGCGGCTACACCTTC
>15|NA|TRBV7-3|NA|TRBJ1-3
CASSLGHGGGNTIYF
TGTGCCAGCAGCCTCGGCCACGGCGGGGGAAACACCATATATTTT
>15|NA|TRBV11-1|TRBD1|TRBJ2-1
CASSFSTGGYNEQFF
TGTGCCAGCAGCTTCTCGACAGGGGGTTACAATGAGCAGTTCTTC
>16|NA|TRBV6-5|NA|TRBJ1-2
CASSYFRAGAQYGYTF
TGTGCCAGCAGTTACTTTCGGGCAGGGGCGCAGTATGGCTACACCTTC
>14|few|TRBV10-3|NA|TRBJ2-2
CAISVRENTGELFF
TGTGCCATCAGTGTGAGGGAGAACACCGGGGAGCTGTTTTTT
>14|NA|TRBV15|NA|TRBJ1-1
CATSRGAIGTEAFF
TGTGCCACCAGCAGAGGAGCGATTGGCACTGAAGCTTTCTTT
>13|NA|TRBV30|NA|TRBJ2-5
CAWSVGTKETQYF
TGTGCCTGGAGTGTAGGGACGAAAGAGACCCAGTACTTC
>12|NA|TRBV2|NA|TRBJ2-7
CASSELIYEQYF
TGTGCCAGCAGTGAATTAATTTACGAGCAGTACTTC
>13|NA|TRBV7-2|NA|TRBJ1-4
CASSRQNNEKLFF
TGTGCCAGCAGCCGGCAGAATAATGAAAAACTGTTTTTT
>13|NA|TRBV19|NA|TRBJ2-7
CASSIAGRYEQYF
TGTGCCAGTAGTATCGCTGGGCGGTACGAGCAGTACTTC
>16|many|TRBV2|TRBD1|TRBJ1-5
CASTRDRPYSNQPQHF
TGTGCCAGCACCCGGGACAGGCCCTATAGCAATCAGCCCCAGCATTTT
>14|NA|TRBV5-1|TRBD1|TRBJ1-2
CASSRGQGHYGYTF
TGCGCCAGCAGCCGAGGACAGGGGCACTATGGCTACACCTTC
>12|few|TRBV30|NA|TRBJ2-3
CAWSVGRDTQYF
TGTGCCTGGAGTGTAGGGAGAGATACGCAGTATTTT
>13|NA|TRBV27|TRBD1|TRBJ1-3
CASSRGPGDTIYF
TGTGCCAGCAGTAGGGGGCCCGGGGACACCATATATTTT
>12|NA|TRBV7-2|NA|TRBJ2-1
CASTPGLNEQFF
TGTGCCAGCACCCCAGGACTCAATGAGCAGTTCTTC